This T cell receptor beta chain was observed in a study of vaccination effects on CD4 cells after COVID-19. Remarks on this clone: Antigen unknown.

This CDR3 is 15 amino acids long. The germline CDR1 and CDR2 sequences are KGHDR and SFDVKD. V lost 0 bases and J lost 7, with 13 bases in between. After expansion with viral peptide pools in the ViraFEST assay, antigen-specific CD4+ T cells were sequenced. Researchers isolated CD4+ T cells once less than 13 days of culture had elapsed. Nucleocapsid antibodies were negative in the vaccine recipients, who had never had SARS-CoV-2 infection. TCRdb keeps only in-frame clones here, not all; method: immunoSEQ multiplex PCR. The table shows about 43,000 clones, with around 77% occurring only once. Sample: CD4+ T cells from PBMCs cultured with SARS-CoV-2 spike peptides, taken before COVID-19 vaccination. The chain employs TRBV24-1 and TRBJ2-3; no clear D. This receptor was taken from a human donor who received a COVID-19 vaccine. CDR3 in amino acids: CATSDLAHEPHTQYF. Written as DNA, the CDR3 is TGTGCCACCAGTGATTTGGCACACGAGCCCCATACGCAGTATTTT.